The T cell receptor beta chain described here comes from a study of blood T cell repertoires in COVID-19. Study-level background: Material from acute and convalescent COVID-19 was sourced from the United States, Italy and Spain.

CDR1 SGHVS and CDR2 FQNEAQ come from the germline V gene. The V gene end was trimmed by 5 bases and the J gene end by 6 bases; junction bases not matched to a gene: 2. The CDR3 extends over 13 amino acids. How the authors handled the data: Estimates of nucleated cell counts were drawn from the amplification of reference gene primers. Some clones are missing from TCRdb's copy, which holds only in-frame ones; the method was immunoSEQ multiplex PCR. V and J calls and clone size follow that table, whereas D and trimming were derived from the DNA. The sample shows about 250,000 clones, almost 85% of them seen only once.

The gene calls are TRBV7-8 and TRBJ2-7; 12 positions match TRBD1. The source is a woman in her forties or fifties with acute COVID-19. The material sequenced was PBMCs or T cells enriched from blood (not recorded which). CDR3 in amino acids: CASSRDRGREQYF. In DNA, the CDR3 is TGTGCCAGCAGCCGGGACAGGGGGCGCGAGCAGTACTTC.